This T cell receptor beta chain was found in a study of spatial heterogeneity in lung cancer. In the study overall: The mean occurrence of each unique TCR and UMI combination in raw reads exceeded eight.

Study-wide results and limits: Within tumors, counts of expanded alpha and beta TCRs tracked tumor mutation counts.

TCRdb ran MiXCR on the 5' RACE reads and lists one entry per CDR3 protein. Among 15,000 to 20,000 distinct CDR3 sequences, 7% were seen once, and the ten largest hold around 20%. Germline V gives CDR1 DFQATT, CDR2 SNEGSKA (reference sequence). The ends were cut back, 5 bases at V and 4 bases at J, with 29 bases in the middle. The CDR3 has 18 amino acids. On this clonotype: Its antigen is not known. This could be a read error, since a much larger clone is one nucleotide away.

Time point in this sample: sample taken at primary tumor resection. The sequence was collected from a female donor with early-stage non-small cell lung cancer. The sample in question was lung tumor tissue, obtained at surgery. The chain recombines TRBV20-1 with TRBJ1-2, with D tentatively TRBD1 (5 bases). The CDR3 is CSAGGESFWDGPFYGYTF. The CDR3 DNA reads TGCAGTGCTGGGGGAGAAAGTTTCTGGGACGGACCCTTCTATGGCTACACCTTC.